These 8 T cell receptor beta chains originate from one sample sequenced in a study of blood T cell repertoires in COVID-19. TCRdb keeps only in-frame clones here, not all; method: immunoSEQ multiplex PCR. Found here are approximately 300,000 clones, 88% of them singletons; the top ten hold around 11%. Sequenced material: peripheral blood. Receptor source: a woman in her 30s with COVID-19, enrolled during active disease.

This rearrangement joins TRBV19 to TRBJ2-7, with D possibly TRBD1 on 6 matching bases. The V and J ends lost 3 bases and 0 bases respectively, with 15 bases between them. The CDR3 contains 16 residues. CDR1 and CDR2 (germline): LNHDA, SQIVND (reference sequence). In DNA, the CDR3 is TGTGCCAGTAGTATGGCAGGGGCAGACTTCTCCTACGAGCAGTACTTC. Amino acid sequence: CASSMAGADFSYEQYF.

The chain links TRBV2 to TRBJ2-7; 7 bases line up with TRBD2. The CDR3 covers 13 residues. CDR1 and CDR2 (germline): SNHLY, FYNNEI. J lost 0 bases, V lost 6 bases, and 2 bases had no gene match. The CDR3 is CASRGTTSYEQYF. The CDR3 DNA reads TGTGCCAGCAGGGGGACTACCTCCTACGAGCAGTACTTC.

The chain has TRBV10-2 and TRBJ1-6, with 8 bases lining up with TRBD1. Trimming at V came to 3 bases and at J to 8 bases, leaving 9 bases not matched to a gene. The length of the CDR3 is 16 residues. Germline values: CDR1 WSHSY, CDR2 SAAADI. CDR3 protein: CASSDVIGRGHSPLHF. The CDR3 DNA follows: TGCGCCAGCAGTGACGTTATCGGCAGGGGGCATTCACCCCTCCACTTT.

This chain uses TRBV7-3 with TRBJ2-7, with TRBD1 identical over 10 bases. The CDR3 has 15 residues. Germline CDR1 SGHTA, CDR2 FQGTGA. V shed 5 bases and J 3 bases; nucleotides not matched to a gene: 7. CDR3 DNA sequence: TGTGCCAGCAGCCATTCCGGGACAGGGGACTACGAGCAGTACTTC. Protein product: CASSHSGTGDYEQYF. The full variable domain, rest sourced from reference TRBV7-3 and TRBJ2-7, is GAGVSQTPSNKVTEKGKYVELRCDPISGHTALYWYRQSLGQGPEFLIYFQGTGAADDSGLPNDRFFAVRPEGSVSTLKIQRTERGDSAVYLCASSHSGTGDYEQYFGPGTRLTVT.

This clone was found a few times. V gene TRBV6-2 or TRBV6-3 combines with J gene TRBJ2-7; D is unclear. The germline V gene encodes CDR1 MNHEY and CDR2 SVGEGT. The CDR3 runs to 15 residues. The V end was cut by 4 bases, the J end by 1 base, with 14 bases between. This CDR3 is CASSFQAGASYEQYF. Here the CDR3 DNA reads TGTGCCAGCAGTTTCCAGGCAGGCGCTTCCTACGAGCAGTACTTC.

J is TRBJ2-7 and V is TRBV19, with TRBD1 identical over 7 bases. Trimming took 7 bases from V and 2 from J; bases not matched to a gene: 5. The CDR3 spans 13 residues. Germline V gene data show CDR1 as LNHDA and CDR2 as SQIVND (reference sequence). CDR3 nucleotide sequence: TGTGCCAGTATGGGGGACAGTACCTACGAGCAGTACTTC. This codes for CASMGDSTYEQYF.

This chain connects TRBV5-4 to TRBJ2-3, with TRBD2 matching 7 bases. The CDR3 is 15 amino acids. The germline V gene has CDR1 SGHNT and CDR2 YYREEE (reference sequence). With 0 bases clipped from V and 2 bases from J, the junction kept 3 bases outside the gene matches. The CDR3 DNA follows: TGTGCCAGCAGCTTGGCGAGCGGGACCACAGATACGCAGTATTTT. This sequence encodes CASSLASGTTDTQYF.

The chain employs TRBV5-1 and TRBJ2-5, with D maybe TRBD1 (5 bases). This CDR3 has 15 amino acids. V was shortened by 2 bases and J by 2 bases, with 13 bases between the two germline ends. CDR1 is SGHRS, CDR2 YFSETQ, per germline. The CDR3 region is CASSFGPDRQETQYF. For the CDR3, the DNA is TGCGCCAGCAGCTTTGGCCCCGACAGACAAGAGACCCAGTACTTC.